A single sample gave rise to the 29 T cell receptor beta chains below, sequenced in a study of vaccination effects on CD4 cells after COVID-19. For these receptors, no antigen is known. TCRdb's copy holds only in-frame clones and misses some; the assay was immunoSEQ multiplex PCR. In the table there are 20,000 to 30,000 clones, roughly 80% of which are singletons. Viral peptide pools were used in the ViraFEST assay to expand antigen-specific CD4+ T cells, and sequencing came afterward. Cells that had been cultured for ten to eleven days were the source of isolated CD4+ T cells. Each participant received a vaccine that was either BNT162b2 or mRNA-1273, given as two doses. Sequencing was performed on CD4+ T cells from PBMCs cultured with SARS-CoV-2 spike peptides, taken after COVID-19 vaccination. The receptors derive from a human donor who received a COVID-19 vaccine.

The V call is TRBV2, the J call TRBJ1-1; a possible D gene is TRBD1 (6 bases). The CDR3 is made up of 14 amino acids. Germline-derived CDR1 and CDR2 are SNHLY and FYNNEI. V lost 3 bases, J lost 3 bases, and 11 bases lay in between. This CDR3 is CASSEGPGDTEAFF. In nucleotides, the CDR3 is TGTGCCAGCAGTGAGGGCCCAGGGGACACTGAAGCTTTCTTT.

In DNA, the CDR3 is TGCGCCAGCGCGGGACAGGGGAGTGAAAAACTGTTTTTT. Translated, it gives CASAGQGSEKLFF. The V and J genes are TRBV10-2 and TRBJ1-4; 10 positions agree with TRBD1. The V gene's germline CDR1 is WSHSY and CDR2 SAAADI. The ends lost 8 bases at V and 7 bases at J; junction bases unmatched: 4. The CDR3 is 13 amino acids.

The CDR3 is CASSESSGGAGEQFF. DNA for the CDR3: TGTGCCAGCAGTGAATCGAGCGGGGGGGCGGGTGAGCAGTTCTTC. The chain uses TRBV2 and TRBJ2-1; 10 positions agree with TRBD2. The J segment lost 9 bases and the V segment lost 2 bases, leaving 7 bases of the junction unmatched. Germline loops: CDR1 SNHLY, CDR2 FYNNEI. CDR3 size: 15 residues.

V gene TRBV19 combines with J gene TRBJ1-2; D may be TRBD1 (6 bases). This CDR3 region has 18 residues. CDR1 and CDR2 (germline): LNHDA, SQIVND (reference sequence). Trimming stripped 0 bases from V and 0 bases from J, with 17 bases between. The CDR3 protein is CASSIDMRQVVTNYGYTF. CDR3 bases: TGTGCCAGTAGTATAGATATGAGACAGGTGGTAACTAACTATGGCTACACCTTC.

This clone appeared a few times. This chain uses TRBV6-2 or TRBV6-3 with TRBJ2-7, with TRBD2 identical over 7 bases. Germline loops: CDR1 MNHEY, CDR2 SVGEGT. V trimming: 0 bases; J trimming: 5 bases; junction bases outside the gene matches: 16. The CDR3 length is 18 residues. The CDR3 DNA is TGTGCCAGCAGTTACTCGATGCTCGGTGCGGGAGTACCCGACGAGCAGTACTTC. Residues: CASSYSMLGAGVPDEQYF.

The chain combines TRBV30 with TRBJ2-3; unclear D gene. Trimming removed 3 bases at V and 1 base at J, with 11 bases between. The CDR3 spans 14 residues. CDR1 GTSNPN and CDR2 SVGIG come from the germline V gene (reference sequence). CDR3 in amino acids: CAWSKNRGTDTQYF. DNA for the CDR3: TGTGCCTGGAGCAAGAACCGGGGCACAGATACGCAGTATTTT.

This chain uses TRBV5-6 with TRBJ2-3, with D uncertain. Germline values: CDR1 SGHDT, CDR2 YYEEEE. The CDR3 contains 16 residues. Trimming left V 0 bases short and J 2 bases short, with 13 bases between. CDR3 amino acids: CASSLDLKANTDTQYF. In DNA form, the CDR3 reads TGTGCCAGCAGCTTGGACTTAAAGGCGAACACAGATACGCAGTATTTT.

The genes are TRBV10-3 and TRBJ1-1; 11 bases match TRBD1. CDR1 is ENHRY and CDR2 is SYGVKD in the germline V gene. The CDR3 runs to 15 residues. With V trimmed by 7 bases and J by 3 bases, 7 bases remained unmatched. CDR3 nucleotides: TGTGCCATCACGGACAGGGGGCAAGGGGACACTGAAGCTTTCTTT. This translates into CAITDRGQGDTEAFF.

The chain combines TRBV11-2 with TRBJ1-2; unclear D gene. Trimming removed 5 bases at V and 8 bases at J, with 18 bases between. This CDR3 spans 14 amino acids. Germline V gene data show CDR1 as SGHAT and CDR2 as FQNNGV. CDR3 sequence reads: CASSLLARDTGYTF. The CDR3 DNA follows: TGTGCCAGCAGCCTCCTGGCCCGGGATACGGGCTACACCTTC.

J is TRBJ2-1 and V is TRBV6-1, with D uncertain. CDR3 size: 11 residues. The V gene's germline CDR1 is MNHNS and CDR2 SASEGT. V was shortened by 2 bases and J by 8 bases, with 4 bases between the two germline ends. In DNA form, the CDR3 reads TGTGCCAGCAGTGAACGTTATGAGCAGTTCTTC. Protein sequence: CASSERYEQFF.

This clone was detected only once. V gene TRBV19 combines with J gene TRBJ1-5; D might be TRBD1 (5 bases). CDR1 is LNHDA, CDR2 SQIVND, per germline (reference sequence). The CDR3 has 13 amino acids. V dropped 7 bases and J dropped 7 bases, with 14 bases sitting between them. The CDR3 DNA is TGTGCCAGTACCAGGGAAAGTGGACAGCCCCAGCATTTT. Translated: CASTRESGQPQHF.

This chain links TRBV6-4 with TRBJ1-2; D unclear. The CDR3 runs 11 residues. Trimming took off 10 bases at V and 6 bases at J, with 12 bases between the two ends. CDR1 and CDR2 from the germline V gene are MRHNA and SNTAGT. The chain's CDR3 is CATTPGDGYTF. In DNA form, the CDR3 reads TGTGCCACCACCCCCGGCGATGGCTACACCTTC.

In this sample, this clone turned up a few times. The chain couples TRBV7-9 to TRBJ2-1, with unresolved D. Germline loops: CDR1 SEHNR, CDR2 FQNEAQ (reference sequence). The CDR3 sequence is 13 residues long. Trimming pared 4 bases from V and 2 bases from J, leaving 6 bases between. CDR3 in amino acids: CASSSIAYNEQFF. The DNA of the CDR3 is TGTGCCAGCAGCTCCATCGCCTACAATGAGCAGTTCTTC.

The V gene is TRBV5-1, the J gene TRBJ1-2; D unclear. This CDR3 is built from 15 residues. Trimming took off 4 bases at V and 8 bases at J, with 21 bases between the two ends. Looked up from germline, CDR1 is SGHRS and CDR2 is YFSETQ. The CDR3 region is CASSGQPTNYGGYTF. Written as DNA, the CDR3 is TGCGCCAGCAGCGGCCAGCCCACTAACTATGGAGGCTACACCTTC.

This clone was seen more than once but under ten times. This chain joins TRBV30 and TRBJ1-2; D is unclear. CDR3 length: 13 amino acids. V lost 0 bases and J 1 base, leaving 6 bases between the germline ends. CDR1 is GTSNPN and CDR2 is SVGIG in the germline V gene (reference sequence). As DNA, the CDR3 is TGTGCCTGGAGTGTGCAGCTTAACTATGGCTACACCTTC. It codes for CAWSVQLNYGYTF.

The sample holds a few counts of this clone. The chain links TRBV6-1 to TRBJ2-3; D remains unclear. The germline V gene has CDR1 MNHNS and CDR2 SASEGT. With 1 base removed from V and 2 bases from J, the gap between germline ends came to 7 bases. The CDR3 sequence is 14 residues long. DNA of the CDR3: TGTGCCAGCAGTGAAGGCGGCTACACAGATACGCAGTATTTT. Its protein is CASSEGGYTDTQYF.

The CDR3 protein is CASTQGENTEAFF. In nucleotides, the CDR3 is TGTGCCAGCACCCAGGGGGAGAACACTGAAGCTTTCTTT. This chain connects TRBV2 to TRBJ1-1; TRBD1 matches 7 bases. The CDR3 runs 13 residues. Germline V gives CDR1 SNHLY, CDR2 FYNNEI. The trim removed 7 bases at V and 1 base at J, leaving 3 bases unmatched. Filled out from reference TRBV2 and TRBJ1-1, the complete variable domain reads EPEVTQTPSHQVTQMGQEVILRCVPISNHLYFYWYRQILGQKVEFLVSFYNNEISEKSEIFDDQFSVERPDGSNFTLKIRSTKLEDSAMYFCASTQGENTEAFFGQGTRLTVV.

This CDR3 reads CASSSPQGASTEAFF. CDR3 nucleotide sequence: TGCGCCAGCAGCTCCCCACAGGGGGCAAGCACTGAAGCTTTCTTT. The chain uses TRBV5-1 and TRBJ1-1; 9 bases match TRBD1. Germline V gene sequence: CDR1 SGHRS, CDR2 YFSETQ. The V gene end was trimmed by 3 bases and the J gene end by 4 bases; junction bases not matched to a gene: 7. The CDR3 loop spans 15 amino acids.

This clone has a handful of counts. The chain couples TRBV9 to TRBJ1-2, with TRBD1 identical over 8 bases. CDR3 length: 17 amino acids. Germline lookup yields CDR1 SGDLS and CDR2 YYNGEE. The V gene end was trimmed by 0 bases and the J gene end by 6 bases; junction bases not matched to a gene: 13. This CDR3 is CASSVVDMWDRFDGYTF. DNA for the CDR3: TGTGCCAGCAGCGTAGTTGATATGTGGGACAGGTTCGATGGCTACACCTTC.

Within the sample, this clone is medium-sized. The V call is TRBV9, the J call TRBJ1-1; D not resolved. CDR3 length: 13 residues. The V and J ends lost 0 bases and 8 bases respectively, with 11 bases between them. The germline V gene encodes CDR1 SGDLS and CDR2 YYNGEE. CDR3 nucleotides: TGTGCCAGCAGCGTAGCTTACGGGGTCGAAGCTTTCTTT. Its translation: CASSVAYGVEAFF.

The rearrangement links TRBV7-2 to TRBJ2-7; D is ambiguous. Looked up from germline, CDR1 is SGHTA and CDR2 is FQGNSA. This CDR3 contains 13 residues. The V end was cut by 5 bases, the J end by 5 bases, with 13 bases between. CDR3 sequence (DNA): TGTGCCAGCAGCACGACCCACATTGACGAGCAGTACTTC. Translated: CASSTTHIDEQYF.

For the CDR3, the DNA is TGTGCCAGCTCCTCAGGGGCGGGGCAGCCCCAGCATTTT. Amino acids: CASSSGAGQPQHF. This chain uses TRBV5-4 with TRBJ1-5; weak D call: TRBD1 (6 bases). This CDR3 is 13 amino acids long. V lost 7 bases and J 7 bases, leaving 15 bases between the germline ends. Germline CDR1 SGHNT, CDR2 YYREEE (reference sequence).

This chain links TRBV14 with TRBJ2-7, with 7 bases fitting TRBD1. CDR1 and CDR2 from the germline V gene are SGHDN and FVKESK. The CDR3 is 17 amino acids. The V segment lost 1 base and the J segment 1 base; nucleotides outside the gene matches: 10. This CDR3 is CASSQVFRTGLSYEQYF. CDR3 coding DNA: TGTGCCAGCAGCCAAGTATTCCGGACAGGCCTATCCTACGAGCAGTACTTC.

CDR3 loop: CASSSQGGGNQPQHF. CDR3 DNA sequence: TGTGCCAGCAGCTCACAGGGCGGAGGCAATCAGCCCCAGCATTTT. V gene TRBV7-2 combines with J gene TRBJ1-5; perhaps TRBD1 as D (6 bases). The germline V gene has CDR1 SGHTA and CDR2 FQGNSA. The V and J ends lost 4 bases and 2 bases respectively, with 12 bases between them. This CDR3 spans 15 amino acids.

The J gene is TRBJ1-2, the V gene TRBV2, with D unclear. The CDR3 loop spans 13 amino acids. Trimming stripped 7 bases from V and 8 bases from J, with 17 bases between. CDR1 and CDR2 (germline): SNHLY, FYNNEI. The CDR3 is CASTPERLRGYTF. CDR3 bases: TGTGCCAGCACTCCCGAGAGGTTGAGGGGCTACACCTTC.

This rearrangement joins TRBV15 to TRBJ2-5; D gene uncertain. Germline assignment: CDR1 LNHNV and CDR2 YYDKDF (reference sequence). V was clipped by 1 base and J by 1 base, with 7 bases between them. The CDR3 length is 14 residues. The CDR3 loop is CATSRGRVQETQYF. In nucleotides, the CDR3 is TGTGCCACCAGCAGAGGGCGAGTCCAAGAGACCCAGTACTTC.

The CDR3 here is CSGREIWEGTDTQYF. The DNA of the CDR3 is TGCAGCGGCAGGGAAATCTGGGAGGGCACAGATACGCAGTATTTT. This chain links TRBV29-1 with TRBJ2-3, with D possibly TRBD2 on 6 matching bases. From germline, CDR1 is SQVTM and CDR2 ANQGSEA. V shed 7 bases and J shed 1 base, with 18 bases lying between them. This CDR3 comprises 15 residues.

This clone was recorded once. The V gene is TRBV10-3, the J gene TRBJ1-5; unclear D gene. Trimming took off 4 bases at V and 7 bases at J, with 14 bases between the two ends. The CDR3 length is 14 residues. Germline V CDR1 and CDR2: ENHRY, SYGVKD. For the CDR3, the DNA is TGTGCCATCAGTGCGGGTTATCAGGACCAGCCCCAGCATTTT. This sequence encodes CAISAGYQDQPQHF.

This clone has a handful of counts. The rearrangement links TRBV11-3 to TRBJ2-1; 9 bases match TRBD2. Germline V CDR1 and CDR2: SGHNT, YENEEA. The CDR3 contains 18 residues. V was clipped by 0 bases and J by 7 bases; unmatched bases: 13. This CDR3 reads CASSLDQGGSGSPNEQFF. The DNA of the CDR3 is TGTGCCAGCAGCTTAGACCAGGGAGGTAGCGGGAGTCCTAATGAGCAGTTCTTC.